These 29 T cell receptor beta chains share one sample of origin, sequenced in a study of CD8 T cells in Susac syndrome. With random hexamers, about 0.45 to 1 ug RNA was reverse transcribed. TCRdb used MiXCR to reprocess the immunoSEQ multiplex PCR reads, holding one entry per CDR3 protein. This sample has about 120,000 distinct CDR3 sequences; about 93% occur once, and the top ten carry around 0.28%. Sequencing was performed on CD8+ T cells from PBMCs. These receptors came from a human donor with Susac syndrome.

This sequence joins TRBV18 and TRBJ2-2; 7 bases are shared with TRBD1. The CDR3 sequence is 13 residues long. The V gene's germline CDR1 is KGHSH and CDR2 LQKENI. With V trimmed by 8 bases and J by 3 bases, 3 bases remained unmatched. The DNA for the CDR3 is TGTGCCAGCCCAGGGGGTGACACCGGGGAGCTGTTTTTT. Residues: CASPGGDTGELFF.

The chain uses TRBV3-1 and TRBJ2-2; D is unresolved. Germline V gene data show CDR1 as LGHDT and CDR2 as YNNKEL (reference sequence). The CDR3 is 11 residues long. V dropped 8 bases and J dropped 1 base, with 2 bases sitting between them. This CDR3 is CASENTGELFF. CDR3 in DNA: TGTGCCAGCGAGAACACCGGGGAGCTGTTTTTT.

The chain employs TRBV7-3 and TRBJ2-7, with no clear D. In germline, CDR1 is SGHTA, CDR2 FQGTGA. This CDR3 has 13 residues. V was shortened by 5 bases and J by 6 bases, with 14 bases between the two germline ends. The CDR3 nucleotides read TGTGCCAGCAGCCTGGGTGGTCCGGTCGAGCAGTACTTC. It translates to CASSLGGPVEQYF. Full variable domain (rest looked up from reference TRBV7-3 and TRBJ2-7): GAGVSQTPSNKVTEKGKYVELRCDPISGHTALYWYRQSLGQGPEFLIYFQGTGAADDSGLPNDRFFAVRPEGSVSTLKIQRTERGDSAVYLCASSLGGPVEQYFGPGTRLTVT.

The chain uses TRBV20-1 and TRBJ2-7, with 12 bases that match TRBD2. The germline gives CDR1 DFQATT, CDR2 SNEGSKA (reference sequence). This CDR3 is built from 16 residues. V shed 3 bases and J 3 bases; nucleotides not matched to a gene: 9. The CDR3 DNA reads TGCAGTGCTAGGTCGAGGGCTAGCGGGGGGGACTACGAGCAGTACTTC. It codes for CSARSRASGGDYEQYF.

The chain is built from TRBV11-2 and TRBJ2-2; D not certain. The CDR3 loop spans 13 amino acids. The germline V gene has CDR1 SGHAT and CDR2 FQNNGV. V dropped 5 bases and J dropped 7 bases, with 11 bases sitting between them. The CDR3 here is CASSQLAGGELFF. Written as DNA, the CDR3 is TGTGCCAGCAGCCAACTGGCCGGCGGGGAGCTGTTTTTT.

In DNA form, the CDR3 reads TGTGCCAGCAGCCAAAGCGAGGGCTTGGAAGAAAAACTGTTTTTT. Translation gives CASSQSEGLEEKLFF. This chain links TRBV14 with TRBJ1-4; D unresolved. Germline V gene lookup returns CDR1 SGHDN and CDR2 FVKESK. V gave up 2 bases and J gave up 8 bases, with 15 bases separating them. The CDR3 extends over 15 amino acids.

CDR3 residues: CSAMLEVANYGYTF. The CDR3 coding sequence is TGCAGCGCAATGCTAGAGGTAGCTAACTATGGCTACACCTTC. The rearrangement joins TRBV20-1 to TRBJ1-2, with unresolved D. The germline V gene encodes CDR1 DFQATT and CDR2 SNEGSKA (reference sequence). CDR3 length: 14 residues.

The CDR3 DNA reads TGTGCCAGTAGTGTAAGGGGGCGATCATACGATGAGCAGTTCTTC. It encodes CASSVRGRSYDEQFF. The chain is built from TRBV19 and TRBJ2-1; 7 bases agree with TRBD1. The V gene's germline CDR1 is LNHDA and CDR2 SQIVND (reference sequence). CDR3 length: 15 amino acids. After removal of 5 bases from V and 8 bases from J, the junction contained 12 bases not matched to a gene.

The CDR3 nucleotides read TGTGCCAGCAGCGTAGCATTTTCCGACAGGAACTATGGCTACACCTTC. This encodes CASSVAFSDRNYGYTF. The gene calls are TRBV9 and TRBJ1-2; tentatively, D is TRBD1 (6 bases). CDR1 is SGDLS, CDR2 YYNGEE, per germline. Trimming pared 0 bases from V and 2 bases from J, leaving 14 bases between. This CDR3 is built from 16 residues.

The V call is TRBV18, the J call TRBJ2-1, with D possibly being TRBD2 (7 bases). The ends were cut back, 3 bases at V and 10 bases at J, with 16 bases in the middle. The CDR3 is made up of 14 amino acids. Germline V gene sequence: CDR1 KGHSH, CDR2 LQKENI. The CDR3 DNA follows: TGTGCCAGCTCACCGGTGGGGGGGCCAGGGGAGCAGTTCTTC. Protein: CASSPVGGPGEQFF.

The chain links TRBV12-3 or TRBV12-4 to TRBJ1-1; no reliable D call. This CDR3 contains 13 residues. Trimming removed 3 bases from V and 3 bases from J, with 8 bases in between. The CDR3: CASSFGADTEAFF. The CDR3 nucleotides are TGTGCCAGCAGTTTCGGCGCGGACACTGAAGCTTTCTTT.

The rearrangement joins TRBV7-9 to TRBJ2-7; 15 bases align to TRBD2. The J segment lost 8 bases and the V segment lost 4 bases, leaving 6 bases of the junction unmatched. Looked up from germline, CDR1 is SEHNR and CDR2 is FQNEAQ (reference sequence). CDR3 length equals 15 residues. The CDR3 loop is CASSYEGLAGGQQYF. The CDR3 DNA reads TGTGCCAGCAGCTATGAGGGACTAGCGGGGGGCCAGCAGTACTTC.

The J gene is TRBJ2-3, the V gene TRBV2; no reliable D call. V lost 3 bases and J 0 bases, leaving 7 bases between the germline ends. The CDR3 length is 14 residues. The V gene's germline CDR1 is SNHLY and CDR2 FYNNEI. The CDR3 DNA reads TGTGCCAGCAGTGATCCCCCAAGCACAGATACGCAGTATTTT. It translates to CASSDPPSTDTQYF.

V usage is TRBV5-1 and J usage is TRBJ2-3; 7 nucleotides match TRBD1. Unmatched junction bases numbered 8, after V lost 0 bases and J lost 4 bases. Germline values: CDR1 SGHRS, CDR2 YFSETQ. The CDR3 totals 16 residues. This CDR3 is CASSLAPTGRSDTQYF. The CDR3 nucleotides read TGCGCCAGCAGCTTGGCCCCGACAGGGCGATCAGATACGCAGTATTTT.

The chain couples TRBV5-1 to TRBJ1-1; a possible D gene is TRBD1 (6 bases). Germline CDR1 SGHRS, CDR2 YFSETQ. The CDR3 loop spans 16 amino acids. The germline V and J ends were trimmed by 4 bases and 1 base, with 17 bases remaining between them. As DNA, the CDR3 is TGCGCCAGCAGCCCCCGCAATCTGGGACAGAACACTGAAGCTTTCTTT. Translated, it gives CASSPRNLGQNTEAFF.

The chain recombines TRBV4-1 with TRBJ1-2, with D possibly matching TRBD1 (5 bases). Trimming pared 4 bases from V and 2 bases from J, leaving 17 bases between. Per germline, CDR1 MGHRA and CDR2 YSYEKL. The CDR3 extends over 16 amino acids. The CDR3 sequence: CASSPKGGEANYGYTF. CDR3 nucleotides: TGCGCCAGCAGCCCCAAGGGAGGGGAGGCAAACTATGGCTACACCTTC.

The CDR3 spells CSVVYTGELFF. In nucleotides, the CDR3 is TGCAGCGTTGTTTACACCGGGGAGCTGTTTTTT. The chain recombines TRBV29-1 with TRBJ2-2, with D hard to call. CDR1 is SQVTM, CDR2 ANQGSEA, per germline. V dropped 4 bases and J dropped 3 bases, with 3 bases sitting between them. The CDR3 sequence is 11 residues long.

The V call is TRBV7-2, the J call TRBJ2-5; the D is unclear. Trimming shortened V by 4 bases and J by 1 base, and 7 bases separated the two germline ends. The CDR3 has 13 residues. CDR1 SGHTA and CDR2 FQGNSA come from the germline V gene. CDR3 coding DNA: TGTGCCAGCAGCTACGGACCCCAAGAGACCCAGTACTTC. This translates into CASSYGPQETQYF.

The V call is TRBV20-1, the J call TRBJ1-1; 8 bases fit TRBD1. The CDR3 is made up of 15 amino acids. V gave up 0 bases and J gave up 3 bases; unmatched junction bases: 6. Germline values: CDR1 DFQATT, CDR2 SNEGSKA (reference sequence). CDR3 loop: CSARDPGGADTEAFF. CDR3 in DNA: TGCAGTGCTAGAGACCCAGGGGGCGCGGACACTGAAGCTTTCTTT.

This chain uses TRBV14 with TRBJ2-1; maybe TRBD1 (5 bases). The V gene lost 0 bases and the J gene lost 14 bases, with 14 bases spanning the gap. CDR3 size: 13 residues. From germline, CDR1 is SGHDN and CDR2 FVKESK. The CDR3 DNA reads TGTGCCAGCAGCCAAGATCATAGGCAAGGGGAGTTCTTC. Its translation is CASSQDHRQGEFF.

CDR3 in amino acids: CAWSLIGLNTEAFF. CDR3 nucleotides: TGTGCCTGGAGCTTAATCGGGTTGAACACTGAAGCTTTCTTT. V usage is TRBV30 and J usage is TRBJ1-1, with D uncertain. CDR1 GTSNPN and CDR2 SVGIG come from the germline V gene (reference sequence). Trimming took 3 bases from V and 0 from J, leaving 11 bases between them. The CDR3 length is 14 residues.

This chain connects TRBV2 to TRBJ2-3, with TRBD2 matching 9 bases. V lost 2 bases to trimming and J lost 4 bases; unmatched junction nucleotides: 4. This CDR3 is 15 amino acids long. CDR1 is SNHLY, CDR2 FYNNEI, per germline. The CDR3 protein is CASSELAGFPDTQYF. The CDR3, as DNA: TGTGCCAGCAGTGAACTAGCGGGGTTTCCAGATACGCAGTATTTT.

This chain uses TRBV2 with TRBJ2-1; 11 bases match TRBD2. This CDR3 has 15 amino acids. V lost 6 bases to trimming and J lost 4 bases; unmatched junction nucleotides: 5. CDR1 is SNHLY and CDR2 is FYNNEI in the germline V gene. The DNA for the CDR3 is TGTGCCAGCAGATTAGCGGGGGGGGGTTACAATGAGCAGTTCTTC. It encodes CASRLAGGGYNEQFF.

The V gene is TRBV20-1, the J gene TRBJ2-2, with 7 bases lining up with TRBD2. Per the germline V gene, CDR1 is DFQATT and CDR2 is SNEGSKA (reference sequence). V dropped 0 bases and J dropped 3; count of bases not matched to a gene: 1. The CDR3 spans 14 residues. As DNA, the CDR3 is TGCAGTGCTAGAGACCGGGGGGACACCGGGGAGCTGTTTTTT. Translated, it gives CSARDRGDTGELFF.

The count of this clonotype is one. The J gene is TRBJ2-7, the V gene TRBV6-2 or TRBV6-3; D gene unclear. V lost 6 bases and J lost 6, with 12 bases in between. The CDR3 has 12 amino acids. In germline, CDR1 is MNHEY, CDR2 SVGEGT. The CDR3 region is CASSHPTAEQYF. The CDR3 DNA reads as TGTGCCAGCAGCCACCCCACGGCCGAGCAGTACTTC.

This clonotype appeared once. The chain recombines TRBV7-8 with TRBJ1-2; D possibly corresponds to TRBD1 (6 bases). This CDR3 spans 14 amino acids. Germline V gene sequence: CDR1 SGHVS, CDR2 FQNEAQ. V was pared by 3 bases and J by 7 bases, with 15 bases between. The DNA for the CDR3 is TGTGCCAGCAGCTTGGGCAGGGGAGGAGCTGGCTACACCTTC. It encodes CASSLGRGGAGYTF.

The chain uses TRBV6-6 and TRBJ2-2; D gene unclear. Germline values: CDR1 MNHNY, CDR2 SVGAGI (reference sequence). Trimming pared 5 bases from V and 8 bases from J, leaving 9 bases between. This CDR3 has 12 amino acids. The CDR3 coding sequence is TGTGCCAGCAGTCACGGAGAAGGGGAGCTGTTTTTT. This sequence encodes CASSHGEGELFF.

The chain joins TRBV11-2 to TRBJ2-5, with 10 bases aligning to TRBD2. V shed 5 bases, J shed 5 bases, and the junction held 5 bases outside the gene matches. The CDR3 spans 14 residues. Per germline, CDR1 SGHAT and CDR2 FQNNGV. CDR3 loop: CASSGAGGLETQYF. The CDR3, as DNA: TGTGCCAGCAGCGGAGCGGGGGGGCTGGAGACCCAGTACTTC.

CDR3 sequence: CASSLGQGWSDTQYF. Here the CDR3 DNA reads TGTGCCAGCAGTCTAGGACAGGGATGGTCAGATACGCAGTATTTT. The chain joins TRBV2 to TRBJ2-3; TRBD1 agrees at 8 bases. The CDR3 runs to 15 residues. Losses at the gene ends were 5 bases for V and 4 bases for J; bases not matched to a gene: 8. Germline lookup yields CDR1 SNHLY and CDR2 FYNNEI.